This T cell receptor (beta chain) was sequenced for a study of beta chain features in type 1 diabetes. Study-wide background: Sorted cell examination encompassed 100,000,000 or so cells across all samples.

Points from the study as a whole: TCRB CDR3s were moderately but significantly shorter in Type 1 diabetes patients in all four CD4+ subsets. Researchers reported that naive, central memory and Treg TCRB repertoires appeared more similar in patients than in healthy donors.

After removal of 4 bases from V and 3 bases from J, the junction contained 1 base not matched to a gene. Germline V gene sequence: CDR1 ENHRY, CDR2 SYGVKD. CDR3 length equals 14 residues. Ten or more counts support this clone. Its antigen remains unknown. Investigators reverse transcribed all isolated RNA, so they sequenced expressed TCRB transcripts. Produced via immunoSEQ multiplex PCR; TCRdb's table is partial and in-frame only. The sample has approximately 170,000 clones; 7.8% are singletons. The receptor was isolated from a woman between 40 and 50 years old with type 1 diabetes. V is TRBV10-3 and J is TRBJ2-1; 9 bases align to TRBD2. The sequenced sample consisted of central memory CD4+ T cells from blood. CDR3 protein: CAISGGRDYNEQFF. The CDR3 nucleotides read TGTGCCATCAGTGGCGGGAGGGACTACAATGAGCAGTTCTTC.